The 21 T cell receptor beta chains below were found in one sample sequenced in a study of shared clonotypes between healthy human individuals. TCRdb keeps only in-frame clones here, not all; method: immunoSEQ multiplex PCR. The sample contains millions of clones, 90% to 95% of which appear only once. Material: naive CD4+ T cells sorted from blood. Stated subset: CD45RA+ positively selected. Source of these receptors: a man aged 18 to 29 in good health.

Here the CDR3 DNA reads TGCGCCAGCAGCCAAGGACAGGTCCCTACCTACGAGCAGTACTTC. This sequence encodes CASSQGQVPTYEQYF. The J gene is TRBJ2-7, the V gene TRBV4-1; D is possibly TRBD1 (6 bases). V was shortened by 1 base and J by 2 bases, with 12 bases between the two germline ends. Germline V gene lookup returns CDR1 MGHRA and CDR2 YSYEKL. The CDR3 loop spans 15 amino acids.

V is TRBV9 and J is TRBJ2-7; D uncertain. This CDR3 contains 12 residues. Trimming cost V 4 bases and J 7 bases, with 12 bases left between them. CDR1 and CDR2 (germline): SGDLS, YYNGEE. CDR3 nucleotide sequence: TGTGCCAGCAGCCCATTGACCGGGGAGCAGTACTTC. It encodes CASSPLTGEQYF.

The chain employs TRBV5-4 and TRBJ2-3; D is uncertain. Germline V gene sequence: CDR1 SGHNT, CDR2 YYREEE (reference sequence). CDR3 length: 13 residues. Trimming left V 0 bases short and J 4 bases short, with 6 bases between. Here the CDR3 reads CASSLGGSDTQYF. For the CDR3, the DNA is TGTGCCAGCAGCTTGGGGGGATCAGATACGCAGTATTTT.

On this clone itself: Within the sample, other DNA sequences also encode this same CDR3. The V call is TRBV11-2, the J call TRBJ1-2; the match to TRBD1 covers 8 bases. J lost 4 bases, V lost 5 bases, and 12 bases had no gene match. The CDR3 spans 16 residues. CDR1 is SGHAT, CDR2 FQNNGV, per germline. The DNA for the CDR3 is TGTGCCAGCAGCCAAGCGGGGACAGGAGCATCCTATGGCTACACCTTC. It encodes CASSQAGTGASYGYTF.

On this clone: This may be a read error: a much more frequent sequence differs by one nucleotide. V usage is TRBV18 and J usage is TRBJ2-7, with D maybe TRBD2 (5 bases). Germline V gene lookup returns CDR1 KGHSH and CDR2 LQKENI. The CDR3 contains 14 residues. The ends were cut back, 4 bases at V and 6 bases at J, with 16 bases in the middle. CDR3 bases: TGTGCCAGCTCACTCGCTGGCGGGTACGCCGAGCAGTACTTC. It is translated as CASSLAGGYAEQYF.

This clone is a singleton in its sample. This rearrangement joins TRBV28 to TRBJ1-2; 7 nucleotides match TRBD1. The V gene's germline CDR1 is MDHEN and CDR2 SYDVKM. The V gene end was trimmed by 2 bases and the J gene end by 8 bases; junction bases not matched to a gene: 8. This CDR3 comprises 14 residues. The CDR3 region has the DNA TGTGCCAGCAGTTTAACTCGACAGGGTTTCGGCTACACCTTC. This translates into CASSLTRQGFGYTF.

This rearrangement joins TRBV10-1 to TRBJ2-2; 10 bases match TRBD2. With 0 bases clipped from V and 7 bases from J, the junction kept 11 bases outside the gene matches. CDR3 size: 18 residues. Germline-derived CDR1 and CDR2 are WNHNN and SYGVQD (reference sequence). The CDR3 reads CASSESIWLAGVGGELFF. In nucleotides, the CDR3 is TGCGCCAGCAGTGAGTCGATATGGCTAGCGGGAGTGGGCGGGGAGCTGTTTTTT.

This rearrangement joins TRBV15 to TRBJ1-1; D remains unclear. With 1 base removed from V and 1 base from J, the gap between germline ends came to 16 bases. The CDR3 extends over 17 amino acids. Germline-derived CDR1 and CDR2 are LNHNV and YYDKDF (reference sequence). The CDR3 region has the DNA TGTGCCACCAGCAGAGGGGGTTCGATACTTGGGAACACTGAAGCTTTCTTT. This gives the protein CATSRGGSILGNTEAFF.

This clone showed up just once. The V gene is TRBV28, the J gene TRBJ2-7; a possible D gene is TRBD1 (6 bases). V was shortened by 8 bases and J by 4 bases, with 21 bases between the two germline ends. Germline CDR1 MDHEN, CDR2 SYDVKM. This CDR3 is 15 amino acids long. The CDR3 region is CASPPQGLYFYEQYF. CDR3 in DNA: TGTGCCAGCCCGCCCCAGGGGCTGTACTTTTACGAGCAGTACTTC.

This clone was counted between two and nine times. The V and J genes are TRBV28 and TRBJ2-7, with 7 positions matching TRBD1. The CDR3 totals 16 residues. J gave up 6 bases and V 2 bases, and 13 bases lay outside the gene matches. Per the germline V gene, CDR1 is MDHEN and CDR2 is SYDVKM. The CDR3 spells CASSLDQGVWLGEQYF. The CDR3 DNA reads TGTGCCAGCAGTTTAGATCAGGGGGTCTGGCTTGGCGAGCAGTACTTC.

This clone was counted a single time. The same CDR3 is also encoded by other DNA sequences in this sample. This rearrangement joins TRBV18 to TRBJ2-5; D remains ambiguous. Trimming left V 2 bases short and J 2 bases short, with 6 bases between. Germline V gene data show CDR1 as KGHSH and CDR2 as LQKENI. This CDR3 has 13 amino acids. This CDR3 reads CASSPDTQETQYF. CDR3 nucleotides: TGTGCCAGCTCACCAGATACTCAAGAGACCCAGTACTTC.

The chain links TRBV6-5 to TRBJ1-2, with D possibly being TRBD1 (6 bases). Trimming cost V 7 bases and J 3 bases, with 15 bases left between them. The CDR3 has 14 amino acids. From germline, CDR1 is MNHEY and CDR2 SVGAGI. This chain's CDR3 is CASTPAGADYGYTF. The CDR3 region has the DNA TGTGCCAGCACCCCGGCAGGGGCTGACTATGGCTACACCTTC.

V gene TRBV5-1 combines with J gene TRBJ1-3; D is ambiguous. CDR3 length equals 13 residues. CDR1 SGHRS and CDR2 YFSETQ come from the germline V gene. V dropped 6 bases and J dropped 2 bases, with 9 bases sitting between them. This chain's CDR3 is CASTTDTGNTIYF. The DNA for the CDR3 is TGCGCCAGCACCACCGACACTGGAAACACCATATATTTT.

CDR3 DNA sequence: TGCGCCAGCAGCCCCCGGACTAGCGGGAGGACAGATACGCAGTATTTT. This codes for CASSPRTSGRTDTQYF. V is TRBV5-1 and J is TRBJ2-3; 14 bases match TRBD2. This CDR3 comprises 16 residues. Per germline, CDR1 SGHRS and CDR2 YFSETQ. V lost 4 bases to trimming and J lost 3 bases; unmatched junction nucleotides: 4.

A note on this clone: Other DNA sequences within the sample encode an identical CDR3. Here the CDR3 reads CASSGQSNTEAFF. The CDR3 DNA reads as TGTGCCAGCAGTGGCCAAAGCAACACTGAAGCTTTCTTT. The chain has TRBV2 and TRBJ1-1, with D unclear. V lost 4 bases and J lost 2, with 8 bases in between. This CDR3 is 13 amino acids long. Germline V gene lookup returns CDR1 SNHLY and CDR2 FYNNEI.

The V and J genes are TRBV6-6 and TRBJ1-1; D remains unclear. V lost 2 bases to trimming and J lost 0 bases, with 7 bases between them. The CDR3 is made up of 14 amino acids. Germline assignment: CDR1 MNHNY and CDR2 SVGAGI (reference sequence). The CDR3 spells CASSYQAMNTEAFF. The CDR3 DNA follows: TGTGCCAGCAGTTACCAGGCCATGAACACTGAAGCTTTCTTT.

The chain is built from TRBV10-3 and TRBJ1-1; D gene unclear. The CDR3 has 14 residues. CDR1 is ENHRY, CDR2 SYGVKD, per germline. Between the trimmed V and J ends, which lost 7 bases and 6 bases, there was a span of 18 bases. In DNA form, the CDR3 reads TGTGCCATCAATCCGGGCCATCTAGGAGCTGAAGCTTTCTTT. As protein: CAINPGHLGAEAFF.

This clone was seen only once. The genes are TRBV5-5 and TRBJ2-1; TRBD2 aligns across 8 bases. V lost 4 bases, J lost 4 bases, and 4 bases stayed unmatched. There are 14 residues in the CDR3. The germline V gene encodes CDR1 SGHKS and CDR2 YYEKEE (reference sequence). The CDR3 DNA follows: TGTGCCAGCAGCGGAATAGCGGGGTACAATGAGCAGTTCTTC. Its translation: CASSGIAGYNEQFF.

There are a few counts of this clone. V is TRBV7-6 and J is TRBJ1-2; 8 bases fit TRBD1. Trimming took 6 bases from V and 8 from J; bases not matched to a gene: 5. This CDR3 comprises 12 residues. Germline CDR1 SGHVS, CDR2 FNYEAQ. CDR3 in amino acids: CASSRTGNGYTF. Here the CDR3 DNA reads TGTGCCAGCAGTCGGACAGGGAACGGCTACACCTTC.

The chain links TRBV19 to TRBJ1-2, with D hard to call. Looked up from germline, CDR1 is LNHDA and CDR2 is SQIVND (reference sequence). The V gene lost 7 bases and the J gene lost 4 bases, with 13 bases spanning the gap. The CDR3 contains 13 residues. CDR3 region: CASTTPNPYGYTF. CDR3 DNA: TGTGCCAGTACTACTCCGAATCCCTATGGCTACACCTTC.

The chain links TRBV19 to TRBJ2-2; D not certain. V lost 4 bases to trimming and J lost 6 bases, with 12 bases between them. The germline V gene has CDR1 LNHDA and CDR2 SQIVND (reference sequence). The CDR3 length is 14 residues. In DNA, the CDR3 is TGTGCCAGTAGTAGGATGGGCCGCCCCGGGGAGCTGTTTTTT. Translated, it gives CASSRMGRPGELFF.